The TCR beta chain described here comes from a study of regulatory T cells in long-lasting Graves disease. Germline values: CDR1 SGHNT, CDR2 YENEEA. V was pared by 4 bases and J by 3 bases, with 15 bases of the junction left unmatched. The CDR3 runs 18 residues. With iRepertoire HTBI primers and Arm-PCR of CDR3 regions, TCR beta libraries were built. In TCRdb, the multiplex PCR reads were re-called with MiXCR into one record per CDR3 protein. The repertoire includes roughly 610,000 distinct CDR3 sequences, about 16% of them detected once, and more than 10% sits in the top ten. Time point described: newly diagnosed GD, antithyroid drugs for less than 3 months. The TCR library was prepared using RNA isolated from PBMCs. The same data also contributed to another study, on T cells in Graves' hyperthyroidism and ophthalmopathy.

This specimen was peripheral blood mononuclear cells (PBMCs), taken at new diagnosis, from a patient treated with antithyroid drugs. The V call is TRBV11-3, the J call TRBJ2-1, with TRBD2 matching over 7 bases. The source of this sequence is a man aged 18 to 29 with Graves disease. The DNA for the CDR3 is TGTGCCAGCAGCTCCACATATAGGGGCGGGAGTAACTACAATGAGCAGTTCTTC. Protein product: CASSSTYRGGSNYNEQFF.